This T cell receptor (beta chain) was sequenced for a study of cytomegalovirus exposure and HLA in healthy donors. Whole-study context: Researchers found that just over 80% of just under 400 genotyped donors fell within the Caucasian-associated ancestry cluster.

PCR amplification relied on 60 Vbeta primers (plus 13 Jbeta primers). Measured with immunoSEQ multiplex PCR; TCRdb has only the in-frame clones, and not every one. The sample has 150,000 to 200,000 clones, around 80% seen once. CDR1 and CDR2 (germline): SGHKS, YYEKEE (reference sequence). The CDR3 loop spans 14 amino acids. The J segment lost 7 bases and the V segment lost 4 bases, leaving 5 bases of the junction unmatched. The V and J genes are TRBV5-5 and TRBJ1-4; 9 bases match TRBD1. Input material: PBMCs. The clonotype comes from a male donor in good health and CMV-seropositive. DNA of the CDR3: TGTGCCAGCAGCCTGACAGGGGGAATTGAAAAACTGTTTTTT. As protein: CASSLTGGIEKLFF. The complete variable domain, with remaining parts taken from reference TRBV5-5 and TRBJ1-4, reads DAGVTQSPTHLIKTRGQQVTLRCSPISGHKSVSWYQQVLGQGPQFIFQYYEKEERGRGNFPDRFSARQFPNYSSELNVNALLLGDSALYLCASSLTGGIEKLFFGSGTQLSVL.